This T cell receptor (beta chain) derives from a study of cytotoxic CD8 clonotypes in ibrutinib-treated CLL. In the study overall: Of a cohort that held roughly eleven relapsed/refractory and under 16 treatment-naive patients, 17 to 18 were IGHV unmutated. Response samples were taken after a median of approximately 11 months on treatment, range 6 to 36.

The CDR3 extends over 10 amino acids. From germline, CDR1 is SGHNT and CDR2 YENEEA. Trimming shortened V by 7 bases and J by 11 bases, and 9 bases separated the two germline ends. Study-wide results and caveats: The clonality went up when patients responded to ibrutinib and dropped back toward baseline at progression. Clonality measured at baseline exceeded age-matched healthy donors, tracking circulating CD8+ T-cell counts.

Notes on this clone: Its antigen is unknown.

Some clones are missing from TCRdb's copy, which holds only in-frame ones; the method was immunoSEQ multiplex PCR. The sample contains roughly 60,000 clones, roughly 70% of which appear only once. This receptor was taken from a human donor with chronic lymphocytic leukemia. This chain links TRBV11-3 with TRBJ1-5; D remains unclear. This sample comprised PBMCs, obtained after 12 months of ibrutinib treatment. The CDR3 reads CASTRRAQHF. The CDR3 DNA follows: TGTGCCAGCACCCGCCGGGCCCAGCATTTT.